The T cell receptor (beta chain) described here comes from a study of identical twins (dated by TCRdb to about 2016). In terms of the full investigation: TCR alpha and beta repertoires from monozygotic twins, unrelated adults of various ages and cord blood were deep-sequenced to test whether fetal clonotypes persist. Replicate twin experiments were performed at different times using different library preparation protocols to rule out contamination.

CDR1 and CDR2, per the germline V gene, are SGHRS and YFSETQ. From the cysteine up to the phenylalanine, the CDR3 has a length of 14 residues. Solely the CDR3 DNA is kept, with 42 bases framed from the first base. The protocol used for the library was 5' RACE. The instrument given in TCRdb is Illumina HiSeq 2000. Template switching added a universal primer binding site, and the final cDNA carried a unique molecular identifier that allowed TCR cDNA molecules to be counted accurately. First-strand cDNA for TCR alpha and beta chains was synthesized from specific primers in the conserved constant-segment region. Each cDNA library was double barcoded, with a SMART-Mk sample barcode plus Illumina barcodes, to control for contamination. TruSeq adapter sequences, together with Illumina sample barcodes, were added in two successive PCR steps. The TCR alpha and beta cDNA libraries were sequenced on the Illumina HiSeq platform using custom primers. The authors processed their data as follows. Unique molecular identifiers were extracted from raw reads with MiGEC, and CDR3 positions were determined with MiXCR. For each individual, recombination models were inferred using an EM algorithm with the repgenHMM and IGoR tools. The analysis of shared clonotypes was done with the tcR package in R, with sharing normalized by the product of cloneset sizes. Out-of-frame nonproductive sequences were analyzed to study raw recombination free of thymic and clonal selection effects. TCRdb passed the public sequencing reads through fastp at Q25 and MiXCR, retaining productive beta sequences. All rows with the same CDR3 protein become a single entry with the most common DNA and genes. The V and J calls were not made by the authors but by TCRdb's processing. In this sample the table shows roughly 1.6 million distinct CDR3 sequences, less than 40% of which occur a single time. More than 0.25% of the sample is in the top ten clones.

General conclusions and limits of the study: In beta out-of-frame sequences, excess twin sharing was weaker, because having fewer shared sequences lowered the signal-to-noise ratio. Compared with coincidental sharing between unrelated individuals, out-of-frame TCR alpha sequences shared between twins showed an excess of sequences with low generation probability. Recombination models systematically underestimated out-of-frame TCR alpha sharing in monozygotic twins but agreed with sharing between unrelated individuals. Abundant cord blood beta clonotypes carried fewer insertions; young adult naive repertoires showed a weaker similar trend, while memory repertoires showed none. Because the same donors could not be followed over many years, conclusions were based on cross-sectional statistical analysis. Invariant T cells such as MAIT and iNKT could partly confound zero-insertion analyses, although diverse VJ usage argued against such confounding for most clonotypes.

Concerning this clonotype: The antigen it recognizes is unknown. Compared with germline, one end of the junction differs, possibly owing to a read error.

Only healthy Caucasian donors were included. Sequenced input: cord blood. Rearrangement joined TRBV5-1 to TRBJ2-4, with the D gene too uncertain to name. The J call may be in error: the DNA end matches TRBJ2-7 better. This sequence originates from a newborn girl in good health. The CDR3 sequence is CVSSLGVRPYEQYF. The DNA sequence is TGCGTCAGCAGCTTGGGTGTCAGGCCCTACGAGCAGTACTTC.